Below, 22 T cell receptor beta chains from the same sample are listed, as sequenced in a study of cytomegalovirus exposure and HLA in healthy donors. Use of 60 Vbeta and 13 Jbeta primers characterized the PCR. Clones were read by immunoSEQ multiplex PCR, and TCRdb kept only the in-frame ones, dropping some. This sample carries some 150,000 clones, 78% of them seen once, and the ten largest clones take over 2.5%. Sequenced input: PBMCs. The receptor set was obtained from a man in his forties in good health and CMV-seropositive.

V usage is TRBV5-1 and J usage is TRBJ2-6; TRBD1 is a possible D gene (6 bases). V lost 4 bases and J 4 bases, leaving 21 bases between the germline ends. The CDR3 runs 18 residues. Germline V gene data show CDR1 as SGHRS and CDR2 as YFSETQ. CDR3 in DNA: TGCGCCAGCAGCAAGATAGGGACACCTGTGTCCGGGGCCAACGTCCTGACTTTC. Translating gives CASSKIGTPVSGANVLTF.

This rearrangement joins TRBV27 to TRBJ1-5; D is perhaps TRBD1 (6 bases). Germline CDR1 is MNHEY and CDR2 is SMNVEV (reference sequence). The V end was cut by 5 bases, the J end by 0 bases, with 23 bases between. The CDR3 sequence is 19 residues long. The CDR3 nucleotides read TGTGCCAGCAGTGCTAGAAGGGGGGGCGCGGGGATTAGCAATCAGCCCCAGCATTTT. This translates into CASSARRGGAGISNQPQHF.

This CDR3 is CASSLTGLRNEQFF. As DNA, the CDR3 is TGTGCCAGCAGCTTAACAGGGTTGAGAAATGAGCAGTTCTTC. The chain links TRBV7-2 to TRBJ2-1, with a possible D match to TRBD1 (6 bases). Germline-derived CDR1 and CDR2 are SGHTA and FQGNSA. Trimming left V 2 bases short and J 7 bases short, with 12 bases between. The CDR3 extends over 14 amino acids.

The V and J genes are TRBV7-3 and TRBJ2-1; 11 bases match TRBD2. The V gene's germline CDR1 is SGHTA and CDR2 FQGTGA. The CDR3 is 15 residues long. V shed 5 bases, J shed 7 bases, and the junction held 7 bases outside the gene matches. The CDR3 bases are TGTGCCAGCAGCGTAGCGGGAGGGCACTCGAATGAGCAGTTCTTC. It translates to CASSVAGGHSNEQFF.

The chain uses TRBV29-1 and TRBJ1-1, with 9 bases aligning to TRBD1. This CDR3 spans 14 amino acids. Per germline, CDR1 SQVTM and CDR2 ANQGSEA. V lost 5 bases to trimming and J lost 6 bases; unmatched junction nucleotides: 10. The DNA for the CDR3 is TGCAGCGTTTGGGAACAGGGGGCGAAGGCTGAAGCTTTCTTT. Translating it yields CSVWEQGAKAEAFF.

V is TRBV7-2 and J is TRBJ2-7; TRBD2 is a possible D gene (5 bases). Between the trimmed V and J ends, which lost 2 bases and 6 bases, there was a span of 8 bases. CDR1 and CDR2 (germline): SGHTA, FQGNSA. The CDR3 covers 12 residues. CDR3 sequence reads: CASSLTSREQYF. The CDR3 DNA sequence: TGTGCCAGCAGCTTAACTAGTCGCGAGCAGTACTTC. Looking up the rest from reference TRBV7-2 and TRBJ2-7 gives the full variable domain: GAGVSQSPSNKVTEKGKDVELRCDPISGHTALYWYRQSLGQGLEFLIYFQGNSAPDKSGLPSDRFSAERTGGSVSTLTIQRTQQEDSAVYLCASSLTSREQYFGPGTRLTVT.

This clone came up a few times. Compared with germline, one end of the junction differs, possibly owing to a read error. This chain uses TRBV7-9 with TRBJ2-2; tentatively, D is TRBD1 (6 bases). The CDR3 covers 16 residues. Germline values: CDR1 SEHNR, CDR2 FQNEAQ (reference sequence). CDR3 sequence (DNA): TGTTCCAGCAGCTTAGTCGGGACAACGAACACCGGGGAGCTGTTTTTT. Its protein product is CSSSLVGTTNTGELFF. The full variable domain, completed using reference TRBV7-9 and TRBJ2-2, is DTGVSQNPRHKITKRGQNVTFRCDPISEHNRLYWYRQTLGQGPEFLTYFQNEAQLEKSRLLSDRFSAERPKGSFSTLEIQRTEQGDSAMYLCSSSLVGTTNTGELFFGEGSRLTVL.

The V call is TRBV6-1, the J call TRBJ2-7; TRBD1 might be the D (5 bases). Trimming pared 5 bases from V and 6 bases from J, leaving 17 bases between. The CDR3 contains 14 residues. Germline V CDR1 and CDR2: MNHNS, SASEGT. DNA of the CDR3: TGTGCCAGCAGTACAACAAATGACAGTACCGAGCAGTACTTC. Its translation: CASSTTNDSTEQYF.

The V gene is TRBV9, the J gene TRBJ2-1; D is perhaps TRBD1 (6 bases). This CDR3 spans 15 amino acids. Germline-derived CDR1 and CDR2 are SGDLS and YYNGEE. V lost 3 bases and J 3 bases, leaving 13 bases between the germline ends. The CDR3 loop reads CASSADRSFYNEQFF. The CDR3 DNA reads TGTGCCAGCAGCGCAGACAGGAGTTTCTACAATGAGCAGTTCTTC.

The chain recombines TRBV30 with TRBJ1-1; 8 positions agree with TRBD1. The V gene's germline CDR1 is GTSNPN and CDR2 SVGIG (reference sequence). The CDR3 covers 19 residues. V shed 4 bases and J 0 bases; nucleotides not matched to a gene: 19. CDR3 amino acids: CAWIRQGLGRGPMNTEAFF. CDR3 bases: TGTGCCTGGATAAGACAGGGGTTGGGGCGGGGCCCCATGAACACTGAAGCTTTCTTT.

This clone appeared a single time. The rearrangement uses TRBV9 and TRBJ2-5; 8 nucleotides match TRBD2. This CDR3 is 19 amino acids long. CDR1 and CDR2 from the germline V gene are SGDLS and YYNGEE. Trimming cost V 0 bases and J 1 base; bases outside gene matches: 14. Here the CDR3 DNA reads TGTGCCAGCAGCGTAGACTTCGGGGGCATTAGCGGGATCCAAGAGACCCAGTACTTC. This encodes CASSVDFGGISGIQETQYF.

The chain employs TRBV7-9 and TRBJ2-4; a weak D match, TRBD1 (6 bases). V lost 4 bases and J 10 bases, leaving 14 bases between the germline ends. Germline CDR1 SEHNR, CDR2 FQNEAQ (reference sequence). The CDR3 has 13 amino acids. The CDR3 DNA reads TGTGCCAGCAGCTCAATGGACAGAATTATTCAGTACTTC. As protein: CASSSMDRIIQYF.

The V and J genes are TRBV7-2 and TRBJ2-3; TRBD2 matches at 11 bases. Germline trimming cut 4 bases from V and 4 bases from J; bases unmatched to any gene: 1. In germline, CDR1 is SGHTA, CDR2 FQGNSA. CDR3 length: 14 residues. CDR3 sequence (DNA): TGTGCCAGCAGCTATAGCGGGGGGGCAGATACGCAGTATTTT. Protein product: CASSYSGGADTQYF. Variable domain in full (rest from reference TRBV7-2 and TRBJ2-3): GAGVSQSPSNKVTEKGKDVELRCDPISGHTALYWYRQSLGQGLEFLIYFQGNSAPDKSGLPSDRFSAERTGGSVSTLTIQRTQQEDSAVYLCASSYSGGADTQYFGPGTRLTVL.

The chain links TRBV27 to TRBJ1-6; perhaps TRBD1 as D (5 bases). Germline assignment: CDR1 MNHEY and CDR2 SMNVEV (reference sequence). The CDR3 loop spans 14 amino acids. V was trimmed by 5 bases and J by 6 bases, leaving 11 bases between them. CDR3 nucleotide sequence: TGTGCCAGCAGTCCAGGGTTAAGTAATTCACCCCTCCACTTT. Residues: CASSPGLSNSPLHF.

To note about this clone: Other DNA sequences in the sample encode the same CDR3. The chain couples TRBV4-1 to TRBJ2-3; 8 nucleotides align to TRBD2. CDR3 size: 16 residues. Per germline, CDR1 MGHRA and CDR2 YSYEKL. The trim removed 4 bases at V and 1 base at J, leaving 7 bases unmatched. The CDR3 is CASSPLLLAGTDTQYF. The CDR3 DNA sequence: TGCGCCAGCAGCCCTCTTTTACTAGCGGGCACAGATACGCAGTATTTT.

The chain uses TRBV5-1 and TRBJ2-5; 9 bases are a match to TRBD1. The V gene end was trimmed by 3 bases and the J gene end by 5 bases; junction bases not matched to a gene: 8. This CDR3 spans 15 amino acids. Germline V gene data show CDR1 as SGHRS and CDR2 as YFSETQ. The CDR3 is CASSSTGGFKETQYF. The CDR3 DNA sequence: TGCGCCAGCAGCTCAACAGGGGGCTTTAAGGAGACCCAGTACTTC.

The V call is TRBV28, the J call TRBJ1-2, with D tentatively TRBD1 (5 bases). With 5 bases removed from V and 4 bases from J, the gap between germline ends came to 14 bases. This CDR3 spans 14 amino acids. Germline CDR1 is MDHEN and CDR2 is SYDVKM. Here the CDR3 reads CASSASPGFYGYTF. The CDR3 nucleotides are TGTGCCAGCAGTGCCTCCCCAGGGTTCTATGGCTACACCTTC.

This chain uses TRBV27 with TRBJ1-2; D is uncertain. Germline V gives CDR1 MNHEY, CDR2 SMNVEV (reference sequence). The CDR3 runs to 15 residues. Trimming removed 2 bases at V and 5 bases at J, with 15 bases between. CDR3 in amino acids: CASSLGRFQNYGYTF. The CDR3 DNA reads as TGTGCCAGCAGTTTAGGTCGTTTCCAGAATTATGGCTACACCTTC.

This chain links TRBV11-1 with TRBJ2-7; D call uncertain. V lost 5 bases and J 1 base, leaving 12 bases between the germline ends. The germline V gene encodes CDR1 SGHAT and CDR2 FQDESV (reference sequence). This CDR3 has 14 residues. DNA for the CDR3: TGTGCCAGCAGCCCCGCGCCGAATTCCTACGAGCAGTACTTC. Translation gives CASSPAPNSYEQYF.

Here the CDR3 DNA reads TGTGCCAGCAGTTACCGGGGGACAGGGTCCGACGAGCAGTACTTC. This gives the protein CASSYRGTGSDEQYF. The chain links TRBV6-5 to TRBJ2-7, with 9 bases matching TRBD1. Germline V gives CDR1 MNHEY, CDR2 SVGAGI. With V trimmed by 2 bases and J by 5 bases, 7 bases remained unmatched. CDR3 length: 15 amino acids.

Remarks on this clone: This sample also contains other DNA sequences that code for the same CDR3. The J gene is TRBJ1-1, the V gene TRBV9; D possibly corresponds to TRBD1 (6 bases). Germline CDR1 SGDLS, CDR2 YYNGEE. This CDR3 contains 13 residues. The V and J ends lost 2 bases and 4 bases respectively, with 9 bases between them. The CDR3 DNA reads as TGTGCCAGCAGCGTCACAGGGAGCACTGAAGCTTTCTTT. Its translation is CASSVTGSTEAFF.

This chain links TRBV20-1 with TRBJ1-1; tentatively, D is TRBD1 (5 bases). The germline V and J ends were trimmed by 6 bases and 7 bases, with 12 bases remaining between them. Per germline, CDR1 DFQATT and CDR2 SNEGSKA (reference sequence). This CDR3 is built from 11 residues. The CDR3 bases are TGCAGTGCCACCCAGGGCAATGAAGCTTTCTTT. Translated, it gives CSATQGNEAFF.